Listed below are T cell receptor beta chains from one sample, sequenced in a study of blood T cell repertoires in COVID-19. The table came from immunoSEQ multiplex PCR; TCRdb's copy has only in-frame clones and leaves some out. The table lists more than 70,000 clones, around nine tenths of them singletons. The sample comprised peripheral blood. The receptors shown here come from a man between 50 and 59 years old with active or convalescent COVID-19. Both conserved end residues are part of each CDR3. Each record gives: D gene, J gene, clone size, V gene, CDR3 protein, CDR3 DNA. A D gene is named only where the DNA matches it firmly. Rows give clone size only sometimes, using once, few, many, or a class for an expanded clone.

TRBD1 TRBJ2-1 once TRBV28 CASRTGGVNEQFF TGTGCCAGCAGGACAGGGGGTGTAAATGAGCAGTTCTTC
TRBD1 TRBJ2-2 . TRBV7-7 CASSPSGQGLLSGELFF TGTGCCAGCAGCCCCTCCGGACAGGGGCTTCTTAGCGGGGAGCTGTTTTTT
. TRBJ2-5 . TRBV6-6 CASRQGVQETQYF TGTGCCAGCAGACAGGGAGTCCAAGAGACCCAGTACTTC
TRBD1 TRBJ1-3 . TRBV30 CAWSAGQVSSGNTIYF TGTGCCTGGAGTGCCGGACAGGTTAGCTCTGGAAACACCATATATTTT
. TRBJ1-6 once TRBV29-1 CSVEEERGTPLHF TGCAGCGTTGAGGAGGAAAGGGGGACACCCCTCCACTTT
. TRBJ1-5 . TRBV14 CASNQGRGQPQHF TGTGCCAGCAACCAGGGGCGAGGTCAGCCCCAGCATTTT
TRBD2 TRBJ2-3 . TRBV3-1/TRBV3-2 CASSRLAGSGDTQYF TGTGCCAGCAGTCGGCTAGCGGGGAGCGGAGATACGCAGTATTTT
TRBD1 TRBJ1-2 . TRBV27 CASSFIRGQGIYGYTF TGTGCCAGCAGTTTTATAAGGGGGCAGGGGATCTATGGCTACACCTTC
. TRBJ1-1 few TRBV3-1/TRBV3-2 CASSQDQANTEAFF TGTGCCAGCAGCCAAGATCAGGCGAACACTGAAGCTTTCTTT
. TRBJ1-3 . TRBV14 CASSQAARGPGNTIYF TGTGCCAGCAGCCAAGCGGCCAGGGGCCCTGGAAACACCATATATTTT
TRBD2 TRBJ2-1 . TRBV5-1 CASSPGGSGDNEQFF TGCGCCAGCAGCCCCGGGGGGAGCGGTGACAATGAGCAGTTCTTC
. TRBJ1-5 . TRBV2 CASRRTDSYSNQPQHF TGTGCCAGCAGAAGAACGGACAGCTATAGCAATCAGCCCCAGCATTTT
TRBD1 TRBJ2-2 . TRBV2 CASRLDRGQSGELFF TGTGCCAGCAGATTGGACAGGGGGCAGAGCGGGGAGCTGTTTTTT
TRBD2 TRBJ2-3 few TRBV6-5 CAGSSGGNTDTQYF TGTGCCGGGTCTAGCGGGGGGAACACAGATACGCAGTATTTT
TRBD2 TRBJ2-3 . TRBV10-3 CAISDLTSGGGDTQYF TGTGCCATCAGTGATTTAACTAGCGGGGGGGGTGATACGCAGTATTTT
. TRBJ1-5 . TRBV6-2/TRBV6-3 CASTPGGNQPQHF TGTGCCAGCACCCCGGGCGGCAATCAGCCCCAGCATTTT
. TRBJ1-2 . TRBV6-5 CASSSGAGLVTF TGTGCCAGCAGTTCAGGGGCAGGGCTTGTCACCTTC
TRBD2 TRBJ2-1 . TRBV7-2 CASTDKAGANNEQFF TGTGCCAGCACCGATAAAGCGGGGGCCAACAATGAGCAGTTCTTC
. TRBJ2-7 . TRBV14 CASSQAGHLYEQYF TGTGCCAGCAGCCAAGCGGGACACCTCTACGAGCAGTACTTC
. TRBJ2-5 . TRBV19 CASSSSPGMEETQYF TGTGCCAGTAGTTCCTCCCCGGGGATGGAAGAGACCCAGTACTTC
TRBD1 TRBJ1-4 . TRBV5-1 CASSLGVGTANEKLFF TGCGCCAGCAGCTTGGGGGTTGGGACAGCTAATGAAAAACTGTTTTTT
TRBD1 TRBJ2-1 . TRBV9 CASSVLTGGNEQFF TGTGCCAGCAGCGTATTGACAGGGGGCAATGAGCAGTTCTTC
. TRBJ1-4 . TRBV10-1 CASSEEAAGDEKLFF TGCGCCAGCAGTGAGGAGGCGGCAGGGGATGAAAAACTGTTTTTT
. TRBJ1-2 . TRBV28 CASSLEANQNGYTF TGTGCCAGCAGTTTAGAAGCGAATCAGAATGGCTACACCTTC
. TRBJ1-6 . TRBV6-2/TRBV6-3 CASSQAGNAYNSPLHF TGTGCCAGCAGTCAGGCGGGGAACGCCTATAATTCACCCCTCCACTTT
. TRBJ2-7 . TRBV7-2 CASSPNTYEQYF TGTGCCAGCAGCCCGAACACGTACGAGCAGTACTTC
TRBD1 TRBJ2-3 . TRBV24-1 CATSRTGESDTQYF TGTGCCACCAGTAGGACAGGGGAGTCAGATACGCAGTATTTT
. TRBJ2-2 . TRBV7-9 CASSLRGDNTGELFF TGTGCCAGCAGCTTGCGGGGAGATAACACCGGGGAGCTGTTTTTT
. TRBJ2-1 . TRBV10-3 CAISESVEGRNEQFF TGTGCCATCAGTGAGTCGGTAGAGGGTCGGAATGAGCAGTTCTTC
TRBD2 TRBJ2-2 few TRBV7-2 CASSLRLAGDGGELFF TGTGCCAGCAGCTTACGACTAGCGGGGGATGGTGGGGAGCTGTTTTTT
. TRBJ2-5 . TRBV5-1 CASSLLGQRQETQYF TGCGCCAGCAGCTTGTTAGGACAGCGGCAAGAGACCCAGTACTTC
. TRBJ2-6 . TRBV6-6 CASTDRPSGANVLTF TGTGCCAGCACCGACAGGCCCTCTGGGGCCAACGTCCTGACTTTC
TRBD2 TRBJ2-1 . TRBV28 CASSPTSGVMNEQFF TGTGCCAGCAGTCCGACTAGCGGGGTAATGAATGAGCAGTTCTTC